The clone carrying this T cell receptor beta chain was seen ten or more times. The same CDR3 can be traced to other DNA sequences in this sample. This sample was included in a study of metastatic and nonmetastatic thyroid tumors. Not a single patient had been given any form of treatment at any point before undergoing thyroid surgery. MiXCR reprocessed the PCR reads for TCRdb. The data hold under 20,000 clones, with roughly a third observed a single time. CDR3 length: 17 residues. V was clipped by 1 base and J by 10 bases; unmatched bases: 14. In germline, CDR1 is SGHRS, CDR2 YFSETQ. The sequence derives from a male donor with papillary thyroid cancer or a benign thyroid nodule (not recorded which). Some clones in this sample may be carry-over from other donors' samples. Sequenced input: tumor tissue. The genes are TRBV5-1 and TRBJ1-6; 7 positions match TRBD1. The chain's CDR3 is CASSLTYTGEGNSPLHF. As DNA, the CDR3 is TGCGCCAGCAGCTTGACCTATACAGGGGAGGGAAACTCACCCCTCCACTTT.